This TCR beta chain was identified during a study of T cell responses to AZD1222 COVID-19 vaccine (dated by TCRdb to the early 2020s). With respect to the entire study: A total of 233 trial participants underwent TCR sequencing, of whom nearly 210 had received two doses of AZD1222 and 26 had received two doses of the MenACWY control vaccine. Trial participants were enrolled by age into 18-55, 56-69 and 70-plus year subgroups, with roughly 160, 29 and 62 TCR-sequenced participants respectively.

After removal of 0 bases from V and 7 bases from J, the junction retains 10 bases not matched to a gene. Including the terminal cysteine and phenylalanine, the CDR3 comprises 17 residues. Just the 51-base CDR3 DNA is kept, in frame starting at base 1. CDR1 and CDR2 are read off the germline V gene as SQVTM and ANQGSEA. The meaning of the sample's time point label: about 28 days (+/-7) after the second vaccine dose. AZD1222 recipients given second doses at about 4 weeks or at about 12 weeks were pooled, since spike-specific TCR depth and breadth were not found to differ between the two schedules. Vaccinee samples came from UK trials COV001 and COV002, including a single-blind randomized controlled phase 2/3 trial of AZD1222 (ChAdOx1 nCoV-19) in healthy adults. For TCRbeta chain sequencing, PBMC samples from trial participants were taken at day 0 and at day 28 after the second dose. Note on this clone: Its antigen is still unknown. No base-level quality is on record; no much larger clone is a single base apart.

The CDR3 regions of human TCRbeta chains were subjected to immunosequencing. For the original study's pipeline: TCRs in the repertoires were matched against a reference library of SARS-CoV-2-specific TCRs that had been generated with the MIRA antigen-specificity platform. Breadth was defined as the fraction of unique TCRs that were SARS-CoV-2-associated. Depth was defined as the fraction of total T cells that were SARS-CoV-2-associated. Using the MIRA data, each spike-specific TCR was mapped to the spike region that the TCR reacts to and placed in a CD4 or CD8 class. Log10-transformed breadth and depth values were compared by one-way ANOVA with Sidak's multiple comparisons tests. In TCRdb, the immuneACCESS table is reduced to in-frame sequences with V and J assigned. These tables do not hold every clone; where another copy was compared, an unresolved V gene accounts for under half, and the others remain unexplained. The V and J calls and clone size were taken over from that table, and D and trimming were inferred from the DNA. Recorded for this sample are about 120,000 clones; 88% of them occurred a single time. Approximately 3.4% of the sample rests with the top ten.

Study-level results and caveats: Nearly half of unique spike-specific TCRs reportedly recognized epitopes outside regions mutated in the B.1.351 and B.1.1.7 variants. Participants were mostly white British, with more females than males. The authors suggested clonal diversity may have been underestimated. The 56-69-year group was small, and its depth increase did not reach significance, likely because of low power. Conclusions about previously exposed vaccinees were limited because only six AZD1222 recipients were SARS-CoV-2 seropositive at baseline. Because no day 14 peak-response samples were available, the repertoires could be characterized only after the peak T cell response. After two AZD1222 doses, both the breadth and the depth of spike-specific TCRs were significantly higher than at day 0 and than in MenACWY recipients. The whole spike protein was spanned by vaccine-associated CD4 TCRs, and dominant responses were seen in regions 160-218 and 743-854.

The V and J genes are TRBV29-1 and TRBJ1-4, with 11 junctional bases fitting TRBD1. This sample comprised peripheral blood, obtained 28 days after the second AZD1222 dose. The sequence was collected from an adult who received the AZD1222 COVID-19 vaccine. For the CDR3, the sequence is CSVEDRFSGTGGEKLFF. The DNA is TGCAGCGTTGAAGATCGTTTTTCGGGGACAGGGGGTGAAAAACTGTTTTTT. The variable domain in full, with residues beyond the CDR3 obtained from the reference TRBV29-1 and TRBJ1-4 genes, is SAVISQKPSRDICQRGTSLTIQCQVDSQVTMMFWYRQQPGQSLTLIATANQGSEATYESGFVIDKFPISRPNLTFSTLTVSNMSPEDSSIYLCSVEDRFSGTGGEKLFFGSGTQLSVL.